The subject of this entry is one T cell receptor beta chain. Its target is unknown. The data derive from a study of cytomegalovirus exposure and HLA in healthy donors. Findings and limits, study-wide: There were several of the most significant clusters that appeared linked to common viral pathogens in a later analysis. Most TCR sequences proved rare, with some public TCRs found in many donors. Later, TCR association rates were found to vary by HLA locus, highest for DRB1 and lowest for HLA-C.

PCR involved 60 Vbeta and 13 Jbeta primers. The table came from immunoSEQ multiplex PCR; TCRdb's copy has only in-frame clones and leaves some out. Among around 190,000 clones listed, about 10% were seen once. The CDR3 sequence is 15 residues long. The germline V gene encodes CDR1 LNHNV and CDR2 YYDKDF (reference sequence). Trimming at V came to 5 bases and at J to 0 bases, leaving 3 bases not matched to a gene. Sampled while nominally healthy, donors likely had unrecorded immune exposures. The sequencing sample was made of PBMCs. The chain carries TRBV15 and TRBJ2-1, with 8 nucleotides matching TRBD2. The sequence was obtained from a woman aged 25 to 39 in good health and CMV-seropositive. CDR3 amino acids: CATSHSGTSYNEQFF. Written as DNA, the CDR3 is TGTGCCACCAGCCATAGCGGGACCTCCTACAATGAGCAGTTCTTC.